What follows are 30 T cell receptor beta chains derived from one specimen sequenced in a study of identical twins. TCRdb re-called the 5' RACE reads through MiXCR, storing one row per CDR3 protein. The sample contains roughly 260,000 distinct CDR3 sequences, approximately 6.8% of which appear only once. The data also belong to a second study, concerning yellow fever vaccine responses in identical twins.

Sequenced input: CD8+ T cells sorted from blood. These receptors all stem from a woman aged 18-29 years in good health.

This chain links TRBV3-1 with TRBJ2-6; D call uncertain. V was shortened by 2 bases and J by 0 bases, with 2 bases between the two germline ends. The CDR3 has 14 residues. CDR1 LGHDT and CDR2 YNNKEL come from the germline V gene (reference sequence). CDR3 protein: CASSQNSGANVLTF. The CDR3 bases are TGTGCCAGCAGCCAAAACTCTGGGGCCAACGTCCTGACTTTC.

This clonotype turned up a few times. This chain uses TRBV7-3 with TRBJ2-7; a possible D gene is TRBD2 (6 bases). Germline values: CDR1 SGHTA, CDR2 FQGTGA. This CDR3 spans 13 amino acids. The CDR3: CASSWGDWTPRWV. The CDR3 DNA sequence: TGTGCCAGCAGCTGGGGGGACTGGACTCCCAGGTGGGTC.

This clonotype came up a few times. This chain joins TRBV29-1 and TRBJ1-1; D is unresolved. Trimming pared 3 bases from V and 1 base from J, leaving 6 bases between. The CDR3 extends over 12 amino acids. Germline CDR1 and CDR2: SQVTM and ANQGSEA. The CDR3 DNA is TGCAGCGTTGAGTCCGGGAACACTGAAGCTTTCTTT. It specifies CSVESGNTEAFF.

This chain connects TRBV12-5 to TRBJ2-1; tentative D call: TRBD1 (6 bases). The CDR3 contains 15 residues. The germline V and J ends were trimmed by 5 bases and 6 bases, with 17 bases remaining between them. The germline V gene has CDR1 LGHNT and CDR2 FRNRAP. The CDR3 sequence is CASGPLGAPSNEQFF. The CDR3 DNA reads TGTGCTAGTGGTCCCCTGGGGGCACCCTCCAATGAGCAGTTCTTC.

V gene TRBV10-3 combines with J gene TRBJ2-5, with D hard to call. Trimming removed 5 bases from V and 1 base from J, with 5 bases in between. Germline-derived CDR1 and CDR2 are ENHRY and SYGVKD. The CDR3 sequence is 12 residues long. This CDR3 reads CAISLAQETQYF. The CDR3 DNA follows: TGTGCCATCAGTCTGGCCCAAGAGACCCAGTACTTC.

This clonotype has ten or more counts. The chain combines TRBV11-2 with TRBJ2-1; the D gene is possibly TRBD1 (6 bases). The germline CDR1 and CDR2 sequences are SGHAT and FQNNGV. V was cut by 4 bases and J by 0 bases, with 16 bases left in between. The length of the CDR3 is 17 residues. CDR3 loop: CASSSRGGLSSYNEQFF. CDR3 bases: TGTGCCAGCAGCTCCAGGGGCGGCTTGAGCTCCTACAATGAGCAGTTCTTC.

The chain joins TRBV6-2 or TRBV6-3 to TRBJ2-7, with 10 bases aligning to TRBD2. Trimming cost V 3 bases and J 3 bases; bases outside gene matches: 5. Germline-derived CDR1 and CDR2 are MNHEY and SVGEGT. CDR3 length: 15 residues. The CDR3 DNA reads TGTGCCAGCAGTTATCCCGCTAGCGGGAGCTACGAGCAGTACTTC. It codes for CASSYPASGSYEQYF.

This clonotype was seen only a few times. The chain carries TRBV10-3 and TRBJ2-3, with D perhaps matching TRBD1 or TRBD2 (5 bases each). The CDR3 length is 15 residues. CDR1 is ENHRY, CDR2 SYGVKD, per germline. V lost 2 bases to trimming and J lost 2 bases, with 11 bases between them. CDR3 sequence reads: CAISEEGTDTDTQYF. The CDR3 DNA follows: TGTGCCATCAGTGAGGAAGGGACCGACACAGATACGCAGTATTTT.

CDR3 region: CASSLMQNEQFF. For the CDR3, the DNA is TGTGCCAGCAGTTTAATGCAGAATGAGCAGTTCTTC. The J gene is TRBJ2-1, the V gene TRBV12-3 or TRBV12-4; D remains unclear. CDR3 length equals 12 residues. With 2 bases removed from V and 7 bases from J, the gap between germline ends came to 6 bases.

CDR3 sequence (DNA): TGTGCCAGCTCTCTCCGGAGGGGTTCGGGGGGTTACAATGAGCAGTTCTTC. This gives the protein CASSLRRGSGGYNEQFF. The chain recombines TRBV6-1 with TRBJ2-1; 7 bases are a match to TRBD2. The V gene end was trimmed by 8 bases and the J gene end by 4 bases; junction bases not matched to a gene: 17. Looked up from germline, CDR1 is MNHNS and CDR2 is SASEGT. This CDR3 contains 17 residues.

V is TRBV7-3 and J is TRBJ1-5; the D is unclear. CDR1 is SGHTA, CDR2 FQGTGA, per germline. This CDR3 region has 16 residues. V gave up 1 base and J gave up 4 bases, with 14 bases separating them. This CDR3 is CASSLSQETQNQPQHF. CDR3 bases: TGTGCCAGCAGCTTAAGTCAGGAGACCCAAAATCAGCCCCAGCATTTT.

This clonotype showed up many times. Here the CDR3 reads CATSRDLGAYEQYV. In DNA form, the CDR3 reads TGTGCCACCAGCAGAGATTTGGGGGCCTACGAGCAGTACGTC. The V and J genes are TRBV15 and TRBJ2-7; D possibly uses TRBD1 or TRBD2 (5 bases each). The V end lost 0 bases, the J end lost 2 bases, and 8 bases lay between the germline ends. The CDR3 covers 14 residues. Germline-derived CDR1 and CDR2 are LNHNV and YYDKDF (reference sequence).

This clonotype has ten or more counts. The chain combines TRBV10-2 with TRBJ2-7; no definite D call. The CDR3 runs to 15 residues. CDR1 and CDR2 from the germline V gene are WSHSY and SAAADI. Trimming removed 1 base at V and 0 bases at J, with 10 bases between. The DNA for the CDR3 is TGCGCCAGCAGTGAGTTTTCCAAGAGCTCCTACGAGCAGTACGTC. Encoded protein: CASSEFSKSSYEQYV.

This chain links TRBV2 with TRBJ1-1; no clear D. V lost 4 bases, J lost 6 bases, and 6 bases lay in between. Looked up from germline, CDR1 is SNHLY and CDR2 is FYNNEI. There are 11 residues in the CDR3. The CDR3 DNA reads TGTGCCAGCAGTGGAGGTGCTGAAGCTTTCTTT. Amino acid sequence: CASSGGAEAFF.

Here the CDR3 DNA reads TGTGCCAGCAGTCTCACGGGAGTCTCAGATACGCAGTATTTT. Its protein is CASSLTGVSDTQYF. The chain couples TRBV28 to TRBJ2-3, with a possible D match to TRBD2 (6 bases). CDR3 length: 14 residues. Germline V gives CDR1 MDHEN, CDR2 SYDVKM. The V and J ends lost 5 bases and 4 bases respectively, with 13 bases between them.

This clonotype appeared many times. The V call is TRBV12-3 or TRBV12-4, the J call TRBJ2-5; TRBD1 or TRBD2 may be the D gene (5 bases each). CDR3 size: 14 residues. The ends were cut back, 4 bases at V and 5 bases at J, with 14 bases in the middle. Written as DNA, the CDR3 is TGTGCCAGCAGTTGGACTCCCGAGGGGGAGACCCAGTACTTC. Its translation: CASSWTPEGETQYF.

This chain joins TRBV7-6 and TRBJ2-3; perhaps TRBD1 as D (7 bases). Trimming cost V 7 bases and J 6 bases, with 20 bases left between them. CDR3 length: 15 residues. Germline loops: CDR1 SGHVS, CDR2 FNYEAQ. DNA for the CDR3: TGTGCCAGCACCCAGGAGGGGGCACCAGGGGATACGCAGTATTTT. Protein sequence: CASTQEGAPGDTQYF.

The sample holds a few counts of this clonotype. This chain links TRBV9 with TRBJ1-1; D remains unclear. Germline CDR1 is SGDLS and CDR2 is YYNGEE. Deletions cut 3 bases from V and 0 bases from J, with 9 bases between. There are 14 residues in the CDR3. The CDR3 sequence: CASSERDMNTEAFF. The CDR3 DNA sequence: TGTGCCAGCAGCGAGAGAGACATGAACACTGAAGCTTTCTTT. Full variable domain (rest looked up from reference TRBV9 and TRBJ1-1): DSGVTQTPKHLITATGQRVTLRCSPRSGDLSVYWYQQSLDQGLQFLIQYYNGEERAKGNILERFSAQQFPDLHSELNLSSLELGDSALYFCASSERDMNTEAFFGQGTRLTVV.

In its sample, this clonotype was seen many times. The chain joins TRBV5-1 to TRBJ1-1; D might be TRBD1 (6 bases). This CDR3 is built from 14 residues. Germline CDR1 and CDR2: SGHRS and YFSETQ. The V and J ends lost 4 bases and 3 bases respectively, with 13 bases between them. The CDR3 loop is CASSNRTDDTEAFF. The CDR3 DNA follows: TGCGCCAGCAGCAATCGGACAGACGACACTGAAGCTTTCTTT.

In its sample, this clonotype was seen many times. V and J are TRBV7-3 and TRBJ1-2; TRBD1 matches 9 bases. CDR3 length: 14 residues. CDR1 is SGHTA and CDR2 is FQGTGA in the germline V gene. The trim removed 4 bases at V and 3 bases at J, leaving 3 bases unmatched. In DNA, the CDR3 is TGTGCCAGCAGCTCGACAGGGGGTGACTATGGCTACACCTTC. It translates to CASSSTGGDYGYTF. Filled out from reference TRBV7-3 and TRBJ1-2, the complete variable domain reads GAGVSQTPSNKVTEKGKYVELRCDPISGHTALYWYRQSLGQGPEFLIYFQGTGAADDSGLPNDRFFAVRPEGSVSTLKIQRTERGDSAVYLCASSSTGGDYGYTFGSGTRLTVV.

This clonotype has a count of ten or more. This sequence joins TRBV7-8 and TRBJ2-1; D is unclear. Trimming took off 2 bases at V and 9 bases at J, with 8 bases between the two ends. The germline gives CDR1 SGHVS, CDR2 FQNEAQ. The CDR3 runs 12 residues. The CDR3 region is CASSLLAAEQFF. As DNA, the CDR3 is TGTGCCAGCAGCTTATTAGCTGCTGAGCAGTTCTTC.

Written as DNA, the CDR3 is TGTGCCAGCAGTTTACGTTGGGGGAGGGTCTACAATGAGCAGTTCTTC. It specifies CASSLRWGRVYNEQFF. The chain couples TRBV28 to TRBJ2-1; 7 nucleotides match TRBD2. Germline V lookup: CDR1 MDHEN, CDR2 SYDVKM. The V and J ends lost 2 bases and 3 bases, in that order; junction bases with no gene match: 7. The CDR3 is 16 amino acids. The variable domain in full, completed from reference TRBV28 and TRBJ2-1, reads DVKVTQSSRYLVKRTGEKVFLECVQDMDHENMFWYRQDPGLGLRLIYFSYDVKMKEKGDIPEGYSVSREKKERFSLILESASTNQTSMYLCASSLRWGRVYNEQFFGPGTRLTVL.

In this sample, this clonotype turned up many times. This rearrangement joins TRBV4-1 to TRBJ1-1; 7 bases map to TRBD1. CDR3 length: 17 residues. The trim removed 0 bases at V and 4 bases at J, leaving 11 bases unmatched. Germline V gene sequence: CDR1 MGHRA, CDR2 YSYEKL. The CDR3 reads CASSQDVTGAGSTEAFF. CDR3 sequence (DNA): TGCGCCAGCAGCCAAGACGTTACAGGGGCGGGAAGCACTGAAGCTTTCTTT.

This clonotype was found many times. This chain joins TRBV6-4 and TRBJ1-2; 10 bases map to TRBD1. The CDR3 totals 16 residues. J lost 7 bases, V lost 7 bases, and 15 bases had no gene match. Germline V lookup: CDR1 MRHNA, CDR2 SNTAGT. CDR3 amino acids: CASTHRAGTGEGGYTF. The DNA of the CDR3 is TGTGCCAGCACCCACCGCGCCGGGACAGGGGAAGGTGGCTACACCTTC.

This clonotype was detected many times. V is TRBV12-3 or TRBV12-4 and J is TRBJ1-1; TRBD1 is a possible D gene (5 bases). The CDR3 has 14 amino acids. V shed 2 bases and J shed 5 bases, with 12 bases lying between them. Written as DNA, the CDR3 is TGTGCCAGCAGTTTATGGGGCGCGGAAACTGAAGCTTTCTTT. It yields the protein CASSLWGAETEAFF.

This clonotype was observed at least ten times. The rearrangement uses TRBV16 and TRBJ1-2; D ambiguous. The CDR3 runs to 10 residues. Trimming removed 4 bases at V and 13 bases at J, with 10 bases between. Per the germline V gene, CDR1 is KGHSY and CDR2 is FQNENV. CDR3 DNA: TGTGCCAGCAGCCGTTCGAGCTGCACCTTC. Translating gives CASSRSSCTF.

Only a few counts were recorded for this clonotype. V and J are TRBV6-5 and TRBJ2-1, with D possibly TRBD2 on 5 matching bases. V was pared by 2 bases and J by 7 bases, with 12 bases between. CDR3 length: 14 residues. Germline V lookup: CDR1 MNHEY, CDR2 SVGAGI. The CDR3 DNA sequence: TGTGCCAGCAGTTACGGGTCTAGCAAGAATGAGCAGTTCTTC. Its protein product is CASSYGSSKNEQFF.

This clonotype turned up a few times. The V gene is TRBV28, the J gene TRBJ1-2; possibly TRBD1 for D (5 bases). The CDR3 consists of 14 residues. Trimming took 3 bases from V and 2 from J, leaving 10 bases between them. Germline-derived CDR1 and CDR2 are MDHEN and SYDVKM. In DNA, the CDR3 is TGTGCCAGCAGTTTTTCTTGGGGCAACTATGGCTACACCTTC. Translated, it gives CASSFSWGNYGYTF.

This chain's CDR3 is CASSQALAGVAKNIQYF. DNA for the CDR3: TGTGCCAGCAGCCAAGCACTAGCGGGTGTAGCCAAAAACATTCAGTACTTC. V and J are TRBV4-2 and TRBJ2-4; 9 nucleotides agree with TRBD2. This CDR3 has 17 residues. The V gene end was trimmed by 1 base and the J gene end by 0 bases; junction bases not matched to a gene: 4. CDR1 LGHNA and CDR2 YNFKEQ come from the germline V gene.

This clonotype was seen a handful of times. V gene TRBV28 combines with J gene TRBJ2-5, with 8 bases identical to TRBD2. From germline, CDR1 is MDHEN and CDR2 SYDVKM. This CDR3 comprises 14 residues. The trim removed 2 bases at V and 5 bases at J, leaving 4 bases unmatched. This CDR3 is CASSLGSGGETQYF. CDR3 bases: TGTGCCAGCAGTTTAGGAAGCGGGGGTGAGACCCAGTACTTC.